This passage covers 10 T cell receptor beta chains from one sample sequenced in a study of cytomegalovirus exposure and HLA in healthy donors. With 60 Vbeta and 13 Jbeta primers, the PCR was carried out. Generated by immunoSEQ multiplex PCR, the TCRdb table keeps only in-frame clones and is missing some. The table lists fewer than 250,000 clones, around 73% of them singletons. The source material was PBMCs. These receptors all come from a male donor in good health and CMV-seronegative.

DNA of the CDR3: TGTGCCAGCAGCGATAGTAATGAAGCTTTCTTT. Its translation is CASSDSNEAFF. The chain combines TRBV7-9 with TRBJ1-1, with D unclear. CDR1 and CDR2 (germline): SEHNR, FQNEAQ (reference sequence). The V end lost 5 bases, the J end lost 7 bases, and 8 bases lay between the germline ends. The CDR3 has 11 residues.

V and J are TRBV5-1 and TRBJ1-1, with a weak D call TRBD1 (5 bases). The germline CDR1 and CDR2 sequences are SGHRS and YFSETQ. The CDR3 extends over 14 amino acids. With 2 bases removed from V and 1 base from J, the gap between germline ends came to 9 bases. This CDR3 is CASSLETANTEAFF. The CDR3 bases are TGCGCCAGCAGCTTAGAGACAGCGAACACTGAAGCTTTCTTT.

The gene calls are TRBV27 and TRBJ1-5; 9 bases align to TRBD1. The CDR3 contains 15 residues. Germline V lookup: CDR1 MNHEY, CDR2 SMNVEV (reference sequence). V was pared by 6 bases and J by 1 base, with 4 bases of the junction left unmatched. CDR3 protein: CASRRQGGSNQPQHF. The DNA of the CDR3 is TGTGCCAGCAGGAGACAGGGGGGAAGCAATCAGCCCCAGCATTTT.

This chain links TRBV29-1 with TRBJ2-5, with 10 bases matching TRBD2. The CDR3 contains 14 residues. Germline values: CDR1 SQVTM, CDR2 ANQGSEA. The ends lost 5 bases at V and 4 bases at J; junction bases unmatched: 7. DNA for the CDR3: TGCAGCGTTCTTCTAGCGGGAGAAGGAGAGACCCAGTACTTC. The encoded protein is CSVLLAGEGETQYF.

The rearrangement joins TRBV5-4 to TRBJ2-3; TRBD2 matches 12 bases. V shed 4 bases, J shed 2 bases, and the junction held 2 bases outside the gene matches. Germline CDR1 is SGHNT and CDR2 is YYREEE (reference sequence). CDR3 length equals 15 residues. The CDR3 region is CASSRTSGITDTQYF. For the CDR3, the DNA is TGTGCCAGCAGCCGGACTAGCGGGATCACAGATACGCAGTATTTT.

V and J are TRBV19 and TRBJ2-3, with 9 nucleotides matching TRBD1. V was pared by 5 bases and J by 4 bases, with 10 bases of the junction left unmatched. CDR3 length: 16 amino acids. Germline-derived CDR1 and CDR2 are LNHDA and SQIVND (reference sequence). CDR3 region: CASSPSGQGVPDTQYF. DNA for the CDR3: TGTGCCAGTAGTCCCTCGGGACAGGGCGTCCCAGATACGCAGTATTTT.

This clone was recorded once. The rearrangement links TRBV5-1 to TRBJ1-4; D may be TRBD1 (5 bases). The CDR3 loop spans 16 amino acids. Looked up from germline, CDR1 is SGHRS and CDR2 is YFSETQ. V lost 1 base, J lost 0 bases, and 10 bases lay in between. The CDR3 spells CASSLYGGATNEKLFF. The CDR3 nucleotides are TGCGCCAGCAGCTTGTACGGGGGAGCAACTAATGAAAAACTGTTTTTT.

The chain employs TRBV28 and TRBJ2-2; D perhaps matches TRBD2 (5 bases). V lost 6 bases to trimming and J lost 6 bases, with 8 bases between them. Germline lookup yields CDR1 MDHEN and CDR2 SYDVKM. The length of the CDR3 is 12 residues. The chain's CDR3 is CASSARAGELFF. The CDR3 bases are TGTGCCAGCAGCGCGAGGGCCGGGGAGCTGTTTTTT.

The rearrangement uses TRBV19 and TRBJ2-7; 12 nucleotides line up with TRBD1. CDR3 size: 16 residues. Germline CDR1 is LNHDA and CDR2 is SQIVND (reference sequence). V shed 4 bases, J shed 3 bases, and the junction held 7 bases outside the gene matches. The CDR3 DNA follows: TGTGCCAGTAGTACACCAGGGGACAGGGGGCACTACGAGCAGTACTTC. Translated: CASSTPGDRGHYEQYF.

The V and J genes are TRBV28 and TRBJ2-5, with 9 positions matching TRBD1. This CDR3 contains 13 residues. Trimming removed 6 bases from V and 5 bases from J; junction bases left unmatched: 4. Germline loops: CDR1 MDHEN, CDR2 SYDVKM. The CDR3 spells CASRGTGRETQYF. DNA for the CDR3: TGTGCCAGCAGGGGGACAGGGCGCGAGACCCAGTACTTC.